These 8 T cell receptor beta chains were sequenced from one sample in a study of blood T cell repertoires in COVID-19. Here immunoSEQ multiplex PCR was the method, and the copy in TCRdb shows in-frame clones only, minus some. The table lists 350,000 to 450,000 clones, less than 90% of them singletons, with roughly 7.1% in the top ten. Sequenced material: peripheral blood. The receptor source for this set is a woman aged 55-70 years with COVID-19, enrolled during active disease.

The chain links TRBV9 to TRBJ1-6, with a tentative D call TRBD1 (6 bases). Trimming took off 3 bases at V and 7 bases at J, with 8 bases between the two ends. Germline V CDR1 and CDR2: SGDLS, YYNGEE. The CDR3 covers 13 residues. CDR3 DNA sequence: TGTGCCAGCAGCGACAGGGTCAATTCACCCCTCCACTTT. Amino acids: CASSDRVNSPLHF.

This chain connects TRBV28 to TRBJ2-7; possible D gene TRBD1, 5 bases. V was cut by 1 base and J by 2 bases, with 15 bases left in between. The CDR3 extends over 16 amino acids. The germline CDR1 and CDR2 sequences are MDHEN and SYDVKM. CDR3 amino acids: CASSLFKGIIPYEQYF. In nucleotides, the CDR3 is TGTGCCAGCAGTTTATTTAAGGGGATCATTCCCTACGAGCAGTACTTC.

The rearrangement joins TRBV19 to TRBJ1-2, with D unclear. V was cut by 4 bases and J by 3 bases, with 9 bases left in between. The CDR3 has 13 residues. Germline assignment: CDR1 LNHDA and CDR2 SQIVND (reference sequence). The CDR3 is CASSKTPDYGYTF. In DNA form, the CDR3 reads TGTGCCAGTAGTAAAACTCCCGACTATGGCTACACCTTC.

This chain links TRBV10-3 with TRBJ1-2; D is unresolved. Germline CDR1 reads ENHRY; CDR2 reads SYGVKD. This CDR3 spans 15 amino acids. V gave up 3 bases and J gave up 8 bases, with 19 bases separating them. Written as DNA, the CDR3 is TGTGCCATCAGTGAAATCGCGCAGGAAAGCGGGGGCTACACCTTC. Encoded protein: CAISEIAQESGGYTF.

This chain connects TRBV6-6 to TRBJ2-3, with D possibly matching TRBD2 (7 bases). The CDR3 runs to 17 residues. CDR1 and CDR2 from the germline V gene are MNHNY and SVGAGI (reference sequence). V dropped 5 bases and J dropped 1 base, with 19 bases sitting between them. Here the CDR3 DNA reads TGTGCCAGCAGTCCGGGGGGCCCCGGAGGGGGCACAGATACGCAGTATTTT. This gives the protein CASSPGGPGGGTDTQYF.

The chain joins TRBV6-5 to TRBJ2-3; 7 positions agree with TRBD2. Germline V CDR1 and CDR2: MNHEY, SVGAGI. V lost 5 bases and J lost 1; bases outside the gene matches: 6. CDR3 length: 15 residues. The CDR3 loop reads CASSQRTSGTDTQYF. The CDR3 nucleotides are TGTGCCAGCAGTCAAAGGACTAGTGGCACAGATACGCAGTATTTT.

For the CDR3, the DNA is TGTGCCAGCAGCTCTCCAGGGCTGGCGGGGTCCAAGCAGTTCTTC. It codes for CASSSPGLAGSKQFF. The chain uses TRBV7-9 and TRBJ2-1; perhaps TRBD2 as D (6 bases). The CDR3 length is 15 residues. The germline V and J ends were trimmed by 4 bases and 11 bases, with 21 bases remaining between them. CDR1 is SEHNR and CDR2 is FQNEAQ in the germline V gene (reference sequence).

The rearrangement joins TRBV3-1 (or the pseudogene TRBV3-2) to TRBJ1-5; D ambiguous. V dropped 0 bases and J dropped 7 bases, with 7 bases sitting between them. This CDR3 contains 13 residues. From germline, CDR1 is LGHDT and CDR2 YNNKEL (reference sequence). The CDR3, as DNA: TGTGCCAGCAGCCAAGACATTCAGCAGCCCCAGCATTTT. It is translated as CASSQDIQQPQHF.